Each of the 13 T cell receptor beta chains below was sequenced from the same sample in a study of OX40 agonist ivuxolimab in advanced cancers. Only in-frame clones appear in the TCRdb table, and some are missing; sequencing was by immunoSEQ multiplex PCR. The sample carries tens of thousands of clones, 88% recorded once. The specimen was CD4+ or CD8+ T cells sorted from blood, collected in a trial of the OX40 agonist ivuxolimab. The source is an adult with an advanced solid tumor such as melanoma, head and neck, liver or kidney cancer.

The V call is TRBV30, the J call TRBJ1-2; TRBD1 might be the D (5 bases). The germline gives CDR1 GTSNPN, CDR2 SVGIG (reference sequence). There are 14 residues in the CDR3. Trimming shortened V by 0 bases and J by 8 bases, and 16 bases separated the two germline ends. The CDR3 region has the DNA TGTGCCTGGAGTGTAAAGGGGACCAGGCCGGGCTACACCTTC. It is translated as CAWSVKGTRPGYTF.

CDR3 sequence reads: CASSKVGTEAFF. The CDR3 DNA reads TGTGCCAGTTCAAAGGTAGGCACTGAAGCTTTCTTT. The gene calls are TRBV19 and TRBJ1-1, with D unclear. The CDR3 is 12 amino acids. V dropped 8 bases and J dropped 4 bases, with 11 bases sitting between them. Germline CDR1 reads LNHDA; CDR2 reads SQIVND (reference sequence).

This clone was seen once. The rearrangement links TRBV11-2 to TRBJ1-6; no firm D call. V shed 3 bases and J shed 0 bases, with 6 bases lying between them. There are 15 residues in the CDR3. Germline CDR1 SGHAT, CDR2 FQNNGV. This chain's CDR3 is CASSFKSSYNSPLHF. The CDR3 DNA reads TGTGCCAGCAGCTTCAAGAGCTCCTATAATTCACCCCTCCACTTT.

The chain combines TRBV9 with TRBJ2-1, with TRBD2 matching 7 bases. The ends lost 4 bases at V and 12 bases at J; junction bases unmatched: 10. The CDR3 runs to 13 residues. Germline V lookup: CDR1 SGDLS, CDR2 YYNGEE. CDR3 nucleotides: TGTGCCAGCAGCTTTCTCGACCGCGGGGGGCAGTTCTTC. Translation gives CASSFLDRGGQFF.

For the CDR3, the DNA is TGTGCCAGCTCACCACCACGGACATCCATGAACACTGAAGCTTTCTTT. Protein: CASSPPRTSMNTEAFF. The chain links TRBV18 to TRBJ1-1; D perhaps matches TRBD1 (5 bases). Germline V lookup: CDR1 KGHSH, CDR2 LQKENI. This CDR3 is built from 16 residues. V was shortened by 0 bases and J by 0 bases, with 11 bases between the two germline ends.

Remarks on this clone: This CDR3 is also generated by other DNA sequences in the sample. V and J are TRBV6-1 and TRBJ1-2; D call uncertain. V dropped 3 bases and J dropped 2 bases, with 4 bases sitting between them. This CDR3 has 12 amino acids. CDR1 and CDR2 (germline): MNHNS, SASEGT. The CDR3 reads CASSEGNYGYTF. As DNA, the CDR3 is TGTGCCAGCAGTGAGGGAAACTATGGCTACACCTTC.

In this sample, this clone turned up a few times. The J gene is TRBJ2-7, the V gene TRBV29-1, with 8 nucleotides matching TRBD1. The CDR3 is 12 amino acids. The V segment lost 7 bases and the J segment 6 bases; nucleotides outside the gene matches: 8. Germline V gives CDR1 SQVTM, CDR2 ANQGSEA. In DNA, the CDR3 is TGCAGCGCAGGGGACAGGTCTATCGAGCAGTACTTC. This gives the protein CSAGDRSIEQYF.

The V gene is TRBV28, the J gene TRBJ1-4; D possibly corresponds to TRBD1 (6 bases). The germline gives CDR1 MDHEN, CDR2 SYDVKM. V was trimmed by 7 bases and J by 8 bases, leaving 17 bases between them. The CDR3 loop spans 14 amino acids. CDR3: CASTPPGAEEKLFF. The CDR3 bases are TGTGCCAGCACCCCCCCGGGGGCTGAGGAAAAACTGTTTTTT.

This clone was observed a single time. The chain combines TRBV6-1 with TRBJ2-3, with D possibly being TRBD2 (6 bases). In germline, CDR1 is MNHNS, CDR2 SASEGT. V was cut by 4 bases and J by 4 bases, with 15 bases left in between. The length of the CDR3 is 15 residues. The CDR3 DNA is TGTGCCAGCAGTGTGGTGGCTAGCGACCCAGATACGCAGTATTTT. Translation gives CASSVVASDPDTQYF.

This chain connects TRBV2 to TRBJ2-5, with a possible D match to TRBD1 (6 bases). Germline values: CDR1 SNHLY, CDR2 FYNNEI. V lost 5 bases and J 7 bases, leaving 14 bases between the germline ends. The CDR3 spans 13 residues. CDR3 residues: CASSNDRWGTQYF. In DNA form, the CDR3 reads TGTGCCAGCAGTAACGACAGGTGGGGGACCCAGTACTTC.

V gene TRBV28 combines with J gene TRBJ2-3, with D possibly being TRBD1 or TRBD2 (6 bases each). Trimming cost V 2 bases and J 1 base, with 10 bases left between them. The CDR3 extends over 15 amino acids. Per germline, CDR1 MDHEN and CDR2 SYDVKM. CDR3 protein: CASSLEGGGTDTQYF. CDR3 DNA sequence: TGTGCCAGCAGTTTAGAGGGGGGTGGCACAGATACGCAGTATTTT.

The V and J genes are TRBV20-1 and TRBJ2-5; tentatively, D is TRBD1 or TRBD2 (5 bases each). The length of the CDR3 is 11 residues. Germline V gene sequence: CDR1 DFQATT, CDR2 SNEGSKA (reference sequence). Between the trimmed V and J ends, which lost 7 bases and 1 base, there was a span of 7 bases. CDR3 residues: CSGDGQETQYF. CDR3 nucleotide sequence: TGCAGTGGGGACGGCCAAGAGACCCAGTACTTC.

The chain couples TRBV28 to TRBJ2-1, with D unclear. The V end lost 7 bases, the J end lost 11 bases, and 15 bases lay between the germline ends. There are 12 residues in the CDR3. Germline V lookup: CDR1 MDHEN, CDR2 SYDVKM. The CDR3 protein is CASTRVSQKQFF. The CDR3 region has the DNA TGTGCCAGCACCCGGGTTAGTCAGAAGCAGTTCTTC.